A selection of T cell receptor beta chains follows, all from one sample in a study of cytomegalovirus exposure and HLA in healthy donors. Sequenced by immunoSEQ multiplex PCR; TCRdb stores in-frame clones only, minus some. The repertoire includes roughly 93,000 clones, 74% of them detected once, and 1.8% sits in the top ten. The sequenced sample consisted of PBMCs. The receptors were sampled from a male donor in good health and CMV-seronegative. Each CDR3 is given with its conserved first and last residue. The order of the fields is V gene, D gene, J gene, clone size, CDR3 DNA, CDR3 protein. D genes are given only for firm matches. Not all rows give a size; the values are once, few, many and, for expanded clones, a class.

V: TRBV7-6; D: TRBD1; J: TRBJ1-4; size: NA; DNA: TGTGCCAGCAGCCGACACAACAGGGGACGGAAGGTGGTTGAAAAACTGTTTTTT; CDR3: CASSRHNRGRKVVEKLFF
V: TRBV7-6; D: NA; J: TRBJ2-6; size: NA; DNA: TGTGCCAGCAGCTTGTCAGGTTCAGGGGCCAACGTCCTGACTTTC; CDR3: CASSLSGSGANVLTF
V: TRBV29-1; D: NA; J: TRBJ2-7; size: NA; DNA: TGCAGCGTTGTGATCGTGGGCGGGGCGTACGAGCAGTACTTC; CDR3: CSVVIVGGAYEQYF
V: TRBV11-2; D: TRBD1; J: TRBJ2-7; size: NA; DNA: TGTGCCAGCAGCCCCTTGTCTCGACAGGGCTCCTACGAGCAGTACTTC; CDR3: CASSPLSRQGSYEQYF
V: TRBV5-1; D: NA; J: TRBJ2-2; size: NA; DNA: TGCGCCAGCAATTGGGGCGCCGGGGGCACCGGGGAGCTGTTTTTT; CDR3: CASNWGAGGTGELFF
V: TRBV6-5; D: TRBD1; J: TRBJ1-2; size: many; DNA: TGTGCCAGCGCGCAGGGGGTCTATGGCTACACCTTC; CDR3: CASAQGVYGYTF
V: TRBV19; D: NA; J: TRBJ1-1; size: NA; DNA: TGTGCCAGTAGTCCCCGCAAGTGGGCAGGGGAAAGGGGCACTGAAGCTTTCTTT; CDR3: CASSPRKWAGERGTEAFF
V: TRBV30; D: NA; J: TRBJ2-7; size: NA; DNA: TGTGCCTGGAGTTTTGGCCAGGGTGACGAGCAGTACTTC; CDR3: CAWSFGQGDEQYF
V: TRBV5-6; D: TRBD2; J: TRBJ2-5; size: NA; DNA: TGTGCCAGCAGCTTGGTTTTAGCGGGCCAAGAGACCCAGTACTTC; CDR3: CASSLVLAGQETQYF
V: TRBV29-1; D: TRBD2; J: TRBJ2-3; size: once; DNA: TGCAGCGTTGAAGGACTAGCGGGAGGGCCCGCAGATACGCAGTATTTT; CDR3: CSVEGLAGGPADTQYF
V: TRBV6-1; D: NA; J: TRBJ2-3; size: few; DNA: TGTGCCAGCAGGACGGGGGAGGGCACAGATACGCAGTATTTT; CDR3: CASRTGEGTDTQYF
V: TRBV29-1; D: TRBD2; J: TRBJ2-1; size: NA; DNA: TGCAGCGTTGATGGTCTAGCGGTGTACAATGAGCAGTTCTTC; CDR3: CSVDGLAVYNEQFF
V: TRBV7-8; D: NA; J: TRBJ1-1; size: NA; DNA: TGTGCCAGCAGCAGATACGGGAGCATGAACACTGAAGCTTTCTTT; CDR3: CASSRYGSMNTEAFF
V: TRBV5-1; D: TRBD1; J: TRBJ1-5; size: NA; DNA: TGCGCCAGCAGCTTGATGAGGGGGCGGCAGCCCCAGCATTTT; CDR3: CASSLMRGRQPQHF
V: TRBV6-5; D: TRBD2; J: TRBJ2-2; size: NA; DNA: TGTGCCAGCAGTTACCTAGCGGGCTACACCGGGGAGCTGTTTTTT; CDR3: CASSYLAGYTGELFF
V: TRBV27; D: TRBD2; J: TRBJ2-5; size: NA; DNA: TGTGCCAGCAGTTCCCTGAGACTAGCGGGAGGGATTCAGGAGACCCAGTACTTC; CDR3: CASSSLRLAGGIQETQYF
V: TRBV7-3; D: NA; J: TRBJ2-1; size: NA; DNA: TGTGCCAGCAGCGAAGTCCCCCTAGCCGGGGACAATGAGCAGTTCTTC; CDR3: CASSEVPLAGDNEQFF
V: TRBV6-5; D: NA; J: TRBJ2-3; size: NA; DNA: TGTGCCAGCAAGACTCGGGTAGCAGATACGCAGTATTTT; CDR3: CASKTRVADTQYF
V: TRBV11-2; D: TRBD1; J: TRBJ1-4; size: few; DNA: TGTGCCAGCAGCCAGGGGGCAACTAATGAAAAACTGTTTTTT; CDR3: CASSQGATNEKLFF
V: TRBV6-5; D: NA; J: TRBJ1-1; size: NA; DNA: TGTGCCAGCAGTTACCCGAACAGGGCGAACACTGAAGCTTTCTTT; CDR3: CASSYPNRANTEAFF
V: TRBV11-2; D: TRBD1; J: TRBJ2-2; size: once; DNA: TGTGCCAGCAGCTTTAGGGACAGGGGTTGGGGAAAGGACACCGGGGAGCTGTTTTTT; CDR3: CASSFRDRGWGKDTGELFF
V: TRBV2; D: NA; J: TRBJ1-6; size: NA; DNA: TGTGCCAGCAGACAGAGAGAAAATTCACCCCTCCACTTT; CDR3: CASRQRENSPLHF
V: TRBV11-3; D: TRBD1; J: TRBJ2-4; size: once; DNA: TGTGCCAGCAGCCAGGGGGTGACAAACATTCAGTACTTC; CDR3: CASSQGVTNIQYF
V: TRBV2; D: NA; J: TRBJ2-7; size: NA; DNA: TGTGCCAGCACGCCGGGACAACCCTACGAGCAGTACTTC; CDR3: CASTPGQPYEQYF
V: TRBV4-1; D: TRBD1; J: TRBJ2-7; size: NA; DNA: TGCGCCAGCAGCCATCCGGGACAGGGGACCTACGAGCAGTACTTC; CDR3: CASSHPGQGTYEQYF
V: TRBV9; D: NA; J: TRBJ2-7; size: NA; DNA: TGTGCCAGCAGCGTAGAACGCGGCACCTACGAGCAGTACTTC; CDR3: CASSVERGTYEQYF
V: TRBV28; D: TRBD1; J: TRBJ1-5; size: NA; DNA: TGTGCCAGCAATTTTCCGGACAGGGGTGGCAATCAGCCCCAGCATTTT; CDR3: CASNFPDRGGNQPQHF
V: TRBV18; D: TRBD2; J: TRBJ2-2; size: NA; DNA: TGTGCCAGCTCGCAGACTAGCGCGAACACCGGGGAGCTGTTTTTT; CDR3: CASSQTSANTGELFF
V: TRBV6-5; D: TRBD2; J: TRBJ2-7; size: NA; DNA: TGTGCCAGCGGGAGCGGGAGTCGGTACGAGCAGCACTTC; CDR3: CASGSGSRYEQHF
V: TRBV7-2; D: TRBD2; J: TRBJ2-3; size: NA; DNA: TGTGCCAGCAGGAGGGGGACTAGCCGCGGGGGGCAGTATTTT; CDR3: CASRRGTSRGGQYF
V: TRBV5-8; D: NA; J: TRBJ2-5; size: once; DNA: TGTGCCAGCAGCGCCGGGACTGGGACCGAAGAGACCCAGTACTTC; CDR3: CASSAGTGTEETQYF
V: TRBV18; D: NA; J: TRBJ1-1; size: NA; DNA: TGTGCCAGCTCACCCTTTTCTCCAGAAGTCACTGAAGCTTTCTTT; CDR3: CASSPFSPEVTEAFF
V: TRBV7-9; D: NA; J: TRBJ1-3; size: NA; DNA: TGTGCCAGCAGCTTAGTTTGGGACTCCTTCTCTGGAAACACCATATATTTT; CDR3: CASSLVWDSFSGNTIYF
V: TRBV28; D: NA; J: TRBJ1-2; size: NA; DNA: TGTGCCACCCTAGACAGGTTCGGCAGTGGCTACACCTTC; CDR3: CATLDRFGSGYTF
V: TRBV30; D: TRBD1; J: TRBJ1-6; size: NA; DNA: TGTGCCTGGAGTGTAAACCCCCGACAGGGGCGCCGTTCACCCCTCCACTTT; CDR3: CAWSVNPRQGRRSPLHF
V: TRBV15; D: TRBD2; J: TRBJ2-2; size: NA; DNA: TGTGCCACCAGCAGGCGGGGACTAGCGGGGGCGAACACCGGGGAGCTGTTTTTT; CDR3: CATSRRGLAGANTGELFF
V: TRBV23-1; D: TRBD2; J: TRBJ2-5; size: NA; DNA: TGCGCCAGCAGTCAATTAACTAGCGGGAGTTTGTGGGAGACCCAGTACTTC; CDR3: CASSQLTSGSLWETQYF
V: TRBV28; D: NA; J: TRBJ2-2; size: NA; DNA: TGTGCCAGCAGCAAATTTTCGGGACTGACTATCGGGGAGCTGTTTTTT; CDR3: CASSKFSGLTIGELFF
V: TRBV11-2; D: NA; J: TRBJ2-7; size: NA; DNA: TGTGCCAGCAGCTCCCGGTACGAGCAGTACTTC; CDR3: CASSSRYEQYF
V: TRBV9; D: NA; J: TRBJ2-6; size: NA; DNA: TGTGCCAGCAGCGTAGCTGCCTTGGACACATACTCTGGGGCCAACGTCCTGACTTTC; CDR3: CASSVAALDTYSGANVLTF
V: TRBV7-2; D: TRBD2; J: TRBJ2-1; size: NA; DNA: TGTGCCAGCAGACGTACTAGCGGGAGTCCCAATGAGCAGTTCTTC; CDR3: CASRRTSGSPNEQFF